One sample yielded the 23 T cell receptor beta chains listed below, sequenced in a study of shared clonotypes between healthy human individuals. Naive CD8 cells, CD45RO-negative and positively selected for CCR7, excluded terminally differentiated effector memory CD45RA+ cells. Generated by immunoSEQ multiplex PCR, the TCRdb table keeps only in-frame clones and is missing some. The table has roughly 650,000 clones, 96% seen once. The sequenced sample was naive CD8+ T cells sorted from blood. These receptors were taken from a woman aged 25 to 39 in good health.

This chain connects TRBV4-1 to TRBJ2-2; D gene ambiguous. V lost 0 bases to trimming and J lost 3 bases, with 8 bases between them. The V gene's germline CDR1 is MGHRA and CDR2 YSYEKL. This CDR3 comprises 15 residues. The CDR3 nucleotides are TGCGCCAGCAGCCAAGAAGGGCCTTACACCGGGGAGCTGTTTTTT. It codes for CASSQEGPYTGELFF.

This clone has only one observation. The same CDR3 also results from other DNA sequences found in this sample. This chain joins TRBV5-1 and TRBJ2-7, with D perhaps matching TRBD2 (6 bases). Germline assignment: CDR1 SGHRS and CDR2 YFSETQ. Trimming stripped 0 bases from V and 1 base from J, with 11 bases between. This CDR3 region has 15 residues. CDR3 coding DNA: TGCGCCAGCAGCTTGGATGGGGGAGGTTCCTACGAGCAGTACTTC. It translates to CASSLDGGGSYEQYF.

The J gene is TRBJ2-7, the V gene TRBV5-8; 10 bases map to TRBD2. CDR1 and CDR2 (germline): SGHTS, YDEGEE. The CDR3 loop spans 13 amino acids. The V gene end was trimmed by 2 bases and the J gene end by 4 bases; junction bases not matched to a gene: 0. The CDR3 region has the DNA TGTGCCAGCAGCTTTAGCGGGGGGTACGAGCAGTACTTC. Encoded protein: CASSFSGGYEQYF.

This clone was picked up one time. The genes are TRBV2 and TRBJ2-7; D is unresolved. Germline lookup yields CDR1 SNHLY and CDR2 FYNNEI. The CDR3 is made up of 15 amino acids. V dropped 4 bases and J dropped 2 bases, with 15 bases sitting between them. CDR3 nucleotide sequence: TGTGCCAGCAGTGCACGTGAGGACGGTCCCTACGAGCAGTACTTC. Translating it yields CASSAREDGPYEQYF.

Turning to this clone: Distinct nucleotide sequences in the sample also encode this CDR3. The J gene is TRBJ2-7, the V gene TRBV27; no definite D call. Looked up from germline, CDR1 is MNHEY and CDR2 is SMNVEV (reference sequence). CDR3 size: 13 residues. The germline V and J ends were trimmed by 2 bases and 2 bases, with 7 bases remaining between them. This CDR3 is CASSLSLTYEQYF. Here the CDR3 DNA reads TGTGCCAGCAGTTTAAGCCTGACCTACGAGCAGTACTTC.

In DNA, the CDR3 is TGTGCCAGCAGTTACCGCGAGCGGAGTAGCACAGATACGCAGTATTTT. Translating gives CASSYRERSSTDTQYF. This chain uses TRBV6-6 with TRBJ2-3, with D tentatively TRBD2 (5 bases). The CDR3 loop spans 16 amino acids. From germline, CDR1 is MNHNY and CDR2 SVGAGI (reference sequence). The V gene lost 2 bases and the J gene lost 0 bases, with 12 bases spanning the gap.

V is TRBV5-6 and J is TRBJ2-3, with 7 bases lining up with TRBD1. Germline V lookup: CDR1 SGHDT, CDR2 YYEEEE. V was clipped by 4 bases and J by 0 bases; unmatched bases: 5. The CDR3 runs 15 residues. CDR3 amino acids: CASSPGTVSTDTQYF. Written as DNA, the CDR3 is TGTGCCAGCAGCCCCGGGACAGTAAGCACAGATACGCAGTATTTT.

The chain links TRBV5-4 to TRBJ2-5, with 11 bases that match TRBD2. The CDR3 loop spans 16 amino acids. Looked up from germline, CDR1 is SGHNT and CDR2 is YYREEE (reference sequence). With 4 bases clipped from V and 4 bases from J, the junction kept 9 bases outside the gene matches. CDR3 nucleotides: TGTGCCAGCAGCCACCTGACTAGCGGGATGGGAGAGACCCAGTACTTC. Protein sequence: CASSHLTSGMGETQYF.

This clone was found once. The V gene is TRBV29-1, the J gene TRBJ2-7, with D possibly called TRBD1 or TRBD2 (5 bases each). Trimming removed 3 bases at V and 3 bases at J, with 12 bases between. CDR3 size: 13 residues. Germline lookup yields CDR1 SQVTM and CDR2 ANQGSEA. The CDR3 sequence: CSVEGESLYEQYF. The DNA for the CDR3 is TGCAGCGTTGAGGGGGAGTCACTCTACGAGCAGTACTTC.

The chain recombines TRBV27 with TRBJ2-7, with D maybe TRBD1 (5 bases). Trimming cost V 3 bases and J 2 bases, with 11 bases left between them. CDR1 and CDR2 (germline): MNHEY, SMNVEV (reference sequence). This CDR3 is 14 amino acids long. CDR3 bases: TGTGCCAGCAGTTTTGGGGCGGCACCCTACGAGCAGTACTTC. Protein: CASSFGAAPYEQYF.

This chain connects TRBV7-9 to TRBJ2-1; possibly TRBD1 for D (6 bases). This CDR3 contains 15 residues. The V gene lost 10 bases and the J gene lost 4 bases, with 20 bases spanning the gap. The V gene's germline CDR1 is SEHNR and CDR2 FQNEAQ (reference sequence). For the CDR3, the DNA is TGTGCCACCCCCAATCGGACAGAAGATTACAATGAGCAGTTCTTC. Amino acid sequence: CATPNRTEDYNEQFF. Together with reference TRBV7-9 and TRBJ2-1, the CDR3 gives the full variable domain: DTGVSQNPRHKITKRGQNVTFRCDPISEHNRLYWYRQTLGQGPEFLTYFQNEAQLEKSRLLSDRFSAERPKGSFSTLEIQRTEQGDSAMYLCATPNRTEDYNEQFFGPGTRLTVL.

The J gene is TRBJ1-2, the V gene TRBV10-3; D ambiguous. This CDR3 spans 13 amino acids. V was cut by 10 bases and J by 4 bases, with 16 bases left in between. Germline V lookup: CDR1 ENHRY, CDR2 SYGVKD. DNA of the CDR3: TGTGCCACGGGTGGGCATACTAGCTATGGCTACACCTTC. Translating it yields CATGGHTSYGYTF.

The CDR3 DNA reads as TGTGCCAGCAGCGTACACAGGGGGGGAGAGACCCAGTACTTC. This gives the protein CASSVHRGGETQYF. V and J are TRBV9 and TRBJ2-5; D possibly corresponds to TRBD1 (8 bases). Trimming removed 1 base at V and 4 bases at J, with 11 bases between. In germline, CDR1 is SGDLS, CDR2 YYNGEE. CDR3 length equals 14 residues.

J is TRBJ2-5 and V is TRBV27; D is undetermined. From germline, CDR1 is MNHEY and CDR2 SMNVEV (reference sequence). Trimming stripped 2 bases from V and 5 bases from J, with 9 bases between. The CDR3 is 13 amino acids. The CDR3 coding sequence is TGTGCCAGCAGTTTAATGGGCGCCGAGACCCAGTACTTC. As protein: CASSLMGAETQYF.

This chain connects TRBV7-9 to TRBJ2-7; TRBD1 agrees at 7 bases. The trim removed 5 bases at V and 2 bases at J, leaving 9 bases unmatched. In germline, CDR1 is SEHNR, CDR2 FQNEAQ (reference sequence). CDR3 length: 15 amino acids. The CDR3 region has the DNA TGTGCCAGCAGCACGACAGGGTTTATTCCCTACGAGCAGTACTTC. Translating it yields CASSTTGFIPYEQYF.

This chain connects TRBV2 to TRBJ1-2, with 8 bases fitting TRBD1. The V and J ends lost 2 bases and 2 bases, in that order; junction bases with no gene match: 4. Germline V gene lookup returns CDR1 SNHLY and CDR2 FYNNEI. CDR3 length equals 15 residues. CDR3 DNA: TGTGCCAGCAGTGAACCCGGACAGGGAAACTATGGCTACACCTTC. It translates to CASSEPGQGNYGYTF.

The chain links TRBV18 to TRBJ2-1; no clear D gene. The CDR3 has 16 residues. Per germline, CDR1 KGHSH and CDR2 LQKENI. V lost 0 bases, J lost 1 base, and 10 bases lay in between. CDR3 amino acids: CASSPPAAISYNEQFF. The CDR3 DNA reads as TGTGCCAGCTCACCACCGGCAGCCATATCCTACAATGAGCAGTTCTTC.

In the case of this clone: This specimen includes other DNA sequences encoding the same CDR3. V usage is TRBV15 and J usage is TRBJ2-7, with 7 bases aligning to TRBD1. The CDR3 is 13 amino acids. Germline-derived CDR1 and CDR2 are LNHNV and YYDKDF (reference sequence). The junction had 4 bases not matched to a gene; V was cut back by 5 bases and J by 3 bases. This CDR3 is CATSRDRGYEQYF. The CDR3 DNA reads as TGTGCCACCAGCCGGGACAGAGGCTACGAGCAGTACTTC. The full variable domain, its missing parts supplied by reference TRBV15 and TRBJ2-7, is DAMVIQNPRYQVTQFGKPVTLSCSQTLNHNVMYWYQQKSSQAPKLLFHYYDKDFNNEADTPDNFQSRRPNTSFCFLDIRSPGLGDTAMYLCATSRDRGYEQYFGPGTRLTVT.

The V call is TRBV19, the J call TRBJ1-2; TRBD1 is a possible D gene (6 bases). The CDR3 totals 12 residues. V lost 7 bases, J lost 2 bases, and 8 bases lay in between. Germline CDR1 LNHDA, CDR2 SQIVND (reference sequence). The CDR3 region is CASNTGNYGYTF. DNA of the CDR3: TGTGCCAGTAACACAGGGAACTATGGCTACACCTTC.

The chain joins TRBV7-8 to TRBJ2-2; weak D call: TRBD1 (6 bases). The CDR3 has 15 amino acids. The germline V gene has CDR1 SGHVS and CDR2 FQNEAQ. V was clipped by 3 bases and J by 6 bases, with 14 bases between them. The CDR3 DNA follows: TGTGCCAGCAGCTTCTCTTCACAGGGTTCCGGGGAGCTGTTTTTT. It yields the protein CASSFSSQGSGELFF.

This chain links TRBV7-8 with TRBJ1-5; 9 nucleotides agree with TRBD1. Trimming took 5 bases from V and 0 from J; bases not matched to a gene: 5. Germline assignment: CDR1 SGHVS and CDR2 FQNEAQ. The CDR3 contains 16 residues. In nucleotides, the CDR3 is TGTGCCAGCAGCACCCAGGACAGGGGTAGCAATCAGCCCCAGCATTTT. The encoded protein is CASSTQDRGSNQPQHF.

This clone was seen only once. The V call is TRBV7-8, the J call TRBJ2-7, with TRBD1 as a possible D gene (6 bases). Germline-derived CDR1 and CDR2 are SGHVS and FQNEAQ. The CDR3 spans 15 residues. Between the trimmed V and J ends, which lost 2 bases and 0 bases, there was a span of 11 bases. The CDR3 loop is CASSLFLDSSYEQYF. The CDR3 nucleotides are TGTGCCAGCAGCTTATTCCTGGACAGCTCCTACGAGCAGTACTTC.

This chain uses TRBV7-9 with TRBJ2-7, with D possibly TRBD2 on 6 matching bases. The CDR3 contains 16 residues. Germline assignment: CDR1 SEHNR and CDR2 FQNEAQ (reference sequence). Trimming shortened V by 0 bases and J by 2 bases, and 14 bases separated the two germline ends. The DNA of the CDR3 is TGTGCCAGCAGCTTAGCCGGCGCTAGCGCTACCTACGAGCAGTACTTC. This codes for CASSLAGASATYEQYF.